This paragraph covers one T cell receptor beta chain sequence. The CDR3 covers 15 residues. Germline CDR1 and CDR2: MDHEN and SYDVKM. Trimming removed 6 bases from V and 0 bases from J, with 15 bases in between. These data are taken from a study of blood T cell repertoires in COVID-19. Clones were sequenced by immunoSEQ multiplex PCR, and TCRdb holds only the in-frame ones, with some missing. The data show some 360,000 clones, about 92% seen once. The source of this sequence is an older woman with COVID-19, enrolled during active disease. The sequenced material came from peripheral blood. The rearrangement joins TRBV28 to TRBJ2-7; tentatively, D is TRBD1 (5 bases). This CDR3 reads CASRPGHTLSYEQYF. The CDR3, as DNA: TGTGCCAGCAGGCCCGGACACACCCTCTCCTACGAGCAGTACTTC. Drawing the rest from reference TRBV28 and TRBJ2-7, the complete variable domain is DVKVTQSSRYLVKRTGEKVFLECVQDMDHENMFWYRQDPGLGLRLIYFSYDVKMKEKGDIPEGYSVSREKKERFSLILESASTNQTSMYLCASRPGHTLSYEQYFGPGTRLTVT.